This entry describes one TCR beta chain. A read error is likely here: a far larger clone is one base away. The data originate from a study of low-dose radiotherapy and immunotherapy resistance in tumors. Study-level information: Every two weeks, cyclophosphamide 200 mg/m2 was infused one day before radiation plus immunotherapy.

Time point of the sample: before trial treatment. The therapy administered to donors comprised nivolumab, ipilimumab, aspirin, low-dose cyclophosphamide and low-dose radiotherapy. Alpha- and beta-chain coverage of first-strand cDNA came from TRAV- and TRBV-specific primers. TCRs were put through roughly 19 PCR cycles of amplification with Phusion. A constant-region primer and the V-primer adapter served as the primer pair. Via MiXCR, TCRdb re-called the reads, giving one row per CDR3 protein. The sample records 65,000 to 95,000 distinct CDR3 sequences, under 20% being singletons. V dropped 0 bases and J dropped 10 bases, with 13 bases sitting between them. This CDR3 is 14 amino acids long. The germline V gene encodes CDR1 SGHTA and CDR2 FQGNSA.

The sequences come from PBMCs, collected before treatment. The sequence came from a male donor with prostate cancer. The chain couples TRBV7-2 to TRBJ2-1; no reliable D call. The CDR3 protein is CASSLASSSYEQFF. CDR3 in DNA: TGTGCCAGCAGCTTAGCTAGCAGCAGCTACGAGCAGTTCTTC.